The sequence of this T cell receptor (beta chain) was determined in a study of CD8+ T cells in alopecia areata. Following RNA extraction, reverse transcription yielded cDNA that acted as the sequencing template. Clones were read by immunoSEQ multiplex PCR, and TCRdb kept only the in-frame ones, dropping some. Among about 210,000 clones listed, around two fifths were seen once. CDR1 and CDR2 from the germline V gene are SQVTM and ANQGSEA. Trimming took off 5 bases at V and 2 bases at J, with 7 bases between the two ends. The length of the CDR3 is 12 residues. As for this clone: The antigen is unknown.

Overall study results and limits: Scalp and blood retained many expanded lesional clones during tofacitinib.

Treatment given: oral pan-JAK inhibitor, 5-10 mg twice daily. Peripheral blood and lesional scalp punch biopsies came from alopecia areata patients. The clonotype comes from a human donor with alopecia areata. The chain is built from TRBV29-1 and TRBJ1-3, with D maybe TRBD1 (5 bases). The sample in question was CD4+ T cells sorted from blood, obtained between weeks 30 and 35, from a patient treated with tofacitinib. The CDR3 loop reads CSVQGAGNTIYF. For the CDR3, the DNA is TGCAGCGTTCAGGGAGCTGGAAACACCATATATTTT.